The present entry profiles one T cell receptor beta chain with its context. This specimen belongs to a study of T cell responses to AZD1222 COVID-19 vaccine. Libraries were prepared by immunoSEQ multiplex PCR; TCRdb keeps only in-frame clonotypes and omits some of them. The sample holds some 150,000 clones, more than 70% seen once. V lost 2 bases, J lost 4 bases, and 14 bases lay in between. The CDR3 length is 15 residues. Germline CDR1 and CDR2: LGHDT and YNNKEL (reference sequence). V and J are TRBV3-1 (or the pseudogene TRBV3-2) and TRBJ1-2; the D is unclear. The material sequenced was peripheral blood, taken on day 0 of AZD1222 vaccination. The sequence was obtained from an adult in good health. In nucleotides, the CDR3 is TGTGCCAGCAGCCAACACTGGGATTTTACCTATGGCTACACCTTC. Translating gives CASSQHWDFTYGYTF.